A selection of T cell receptor beta chains follows, all from one sample in a study of beta chain features in type 1 diabetes. TCRdb's copy holds only in-frame clones and misses some; the assay was immunoSEQ multiplex PCR. In the table there are around 190,000 clones, roughly an eighth of which are singletons. Sequenced input: central memory CD4+ T cells from blood. The receptor set was obtained from a woman aged 18-35 years in good health. CDR3s include the opening cysteine and the closing phenylalanine or tryptophan. D genes are given only for firm matches. Size tells how often a clone was seen (once, few, many) or the class of an expanded clone, and some rows leave it out.

D gene	J gene	clone size	V gene	CDR3 DNA	CDR3 protein
TRBD2	TRBJ2-7	few	TRBV27	TGTGCCAGCAGAACTAGCGGCTACGAGCAGTACTTC	CASRTSGYEQYF
-	TRBJ2-1	-	TRBV7-2	TGTGCCAGCAGCTTGACTCCGGCGGTATACAATGAGCAGTTCTTC	CASSLTPAVYNEQFF
TRBD1	TRBJ1-2	few	TRBV29-1	TGCAGCGTTGCCCTGACAGGGCATAACTATGGCTACACCTTC	CSVALTGHNYGYTF
TRBD2	TRBJ2-1	few	TRBV29-1	TGCAGCGTTGAAGGGGTAGCGGGAGGCTACAATGAGCAGTTCTTC	CSVEGVAGGYNEQFF
-	TRBJ2-1	-	TRBV5-1	TGCGCCAGCAGCTTGGCGACGACTAGGGAAAATGAGCAGTTCTTC	CASSLATTRENEQFF
TRBD2	TRBJ2-1	-	TRBV14	TGTGCCAGCAGCCAAGTGTTTAGCGGGGTCAATGAGCAGTTCTTC	CASSQVFSGVNEQFF
TRBD1	TRBJ2-1	-	TRBV11-1	TGTGCCAGCAGCTACCGGGACAGCGTCTACAATGAGCAGTTCTTC	CASSYRDSVYNEQFF
TRBD2	TRBJ2-1	few	TRBV19	TGTGCCAGTAGTATAATGGCGGGAGAGGGGTTTGAGCAGTTCTTC	CASSIMAGEGFEQFF
TRBD2	TRBJ2-2	-	TRBV28	TGTGCCAGCAGCCCAGAACTAGCGGGGGCCACCGGGGAGCTGTTTTTT	CASSPELAGATGELFF
-	TRBJ1-2	few	TRBV30	TGTGCCTGGGGCGGGTATGGCTACACCTTC	CAWGGYGYTF
-	TRBJ1-1	few	TRBV9	TGTGCCAGCAGCGTAGTACAGGGAACGGCTTTCTTT	CASSVVQGTAFF
TRBD2	TRBJ2-1	-	TRBV13	TGTGCCAGCAGGTTAAGCGGGAGAGGGGAGGACAATGAGCAGTTCTTC	CASRLSGRGEDNEQFF
TRBD2	TRBJ2-7	few	TRBV4-1	TGCGCCAGCAGCCAAGCCCCCAGCGGGGGCTACGAGCAGTACTTC	CASSQAPSGGYEQYF
TRBD1	TRBJ2-6	few	TRBV7-3	TGTGCCAGCAGCTCCCGCGGGACAGGGAGCTCTGGGGCCAACGTCCTGACTTTC	CASSSRGTGSSGANVLTF
-	TRBJ1-5	-	TRBV5-6	TGTGCCAGCAGCTTGGCGCAGGTCAATCAGCCCCAGCATTTT	CASSLAQVNQPQHF
-	TRBJ1-5	-	TRBV4-1	TGCGCCAGCACCATAGGGGGGGGCGCTGGGCAGCCCCAGCATTTT	CASTIGGGAGQPQHF
TRBD1	TRBJ2-3	-	TRBV5-1	TGCGCCAGCAGCTGGGATGGACAGGGACTCACAGATACGCAGTATTTT	CASSWDGQGLTDTQYF